This TCR beta chain comes out of a study of technical replicates of blood from four donors. Method: immunoSEQ multiplex PCR; TCRdb's copy keeps in-frame clones and lacks some. The table records about 83,000 clones, around 94% of them present only once. The CDR3 consists of 15 residues. Germline V lookup: CDR1 PRHDT, CDR2 FYEKMQ (reference sequence). Trimming cost V 5 bases and J 3 bases; bases outside gene matches: 9. This TCR came from a human donor in good health. The chain carries TRBV13 and TRBJ1-1; 7 nucleotides align to TRBD1. Material: T cells isolated from PBMCs. The CDR3 loop is CASSPRQGLHTEAFF. The CDR3 bases are TGTGCCAGCAGCCCGAGACAGGGCCTACACACTGAAGCTTTCTTT.